This T cell receptor (beta chain) emerged from a study of blood T cell repertoires in COVID-19. For the study at large: Samples taken during acute and convalescent COVID-19 were collected in the United States, Italy and Spain. T cells, B-cell-depleted T cells, or PBMCs provided the cDNA or gDNA that served as material.

Here immunoSEQ multiplex PCR was the method, and the copy in TCRdb shows in-frame clones only, minus some. The profile covers 200,000 to 300,000 clones, with roughly 88% appearing a single time and under 30% taken by the ten largest. Germline assignment: CDR1 SGHNT and CDR2 YYREEE (reference sequence). This CDR3 is built from 15 residues. V lost 0 bases and J lost 4, with 11 bases in between. Sequencing input: peripheral blood. The gene calls are TRBV5-4 and TRBJ2-1; D might be TRBD2 (6 bases). This receptor was taken from a man aged 35-49 years with acute or convalescent COVID-19. The CDR3 bases are TGTGCCAGCAGCTTGGGTCCTAGCGAGTACAATGAGCAGTTCTTC. Protein product: CASSLGPSEYNEQFF.